Following are 27 T cell receptor beta chains from one sample sequenced in a study of blood T cell repertoires in COVID-19. Sequencing used immunoSEQ multiplex PCR; TCRdb keeps in-frame clones, though not all of them. In the table there are under 200,000 clones, around four fifths of which are singletons. Sequenced material: peripheral blood. Source of these receptors: an elderly woman with acute or convalescent COVID-19.

This clone was found once. V is TRBV28 and J is TRBJ2-7, with TRBD2 matching 8 bases. The CDR3 sequence is 13 residues long. After removal of 9 bases from V and 4 bases from J, the junction contained 8 bases not matched to a gene. Germline values: CDR1 MDHEN, CDR2 SYDVKM. This CDR3 reads CASLTGGRYEQYF. DNA of the CDR3: TGTGCCAGTCTGACGGGGGGGAGGTACGAGCAGTACTTC.

The chain combines TRBV6-4 with TRBJ1-5, with a weak D call TRBD1 (5 bases). Trimming stripped 0 bases from V and 3 bases from J, with 12 bases between. CDR1 MRHNA and CDR2 SNTAGT come from the germline V gene. The CDR3 runs 16 residues. In DNA, the CDR3 is TGTGCCAGCAGTGACTCCTTGACAGAGCCCAATCAGCCCCAGCATTTT. The encoded protein is CASSDSLTEPNQPQHF.

V usage is TRBV5-1 and J usage is TRBJ1-1; 8 nucleotides agree with TRBD1. Unmatched junction bases numbered 14, after V lost 0 bases and J lost 7 bases. There are 17 residues in the CDR3. From germline, CDR1 is SGHRS and CDR2 YFSETQ. The chain's CDR3 is CASSLVAGTGFGSEAFF. The CDR3 coding sequence is TGCGCCAGCAGCTTGGTAGCTGGGACAGGCTTCGGAAGTGAAGCTTTCTTT.

This chain connects TRBV3-1 (or the pseudogene TRBV3-2) to TRBJ1-2; TRBD1 is a possible D gene (6 bases). CDR3 length: 14 amino acids. V lost 0 bases and J lost 7, with 12 bases in between. Germline CDR1 and CDR2: LGHDT and YNNKEL (reference sequence). This chain's CDR3 is CASSQDDRKSGYTF. Here the CDR3 DNA reads TGTGCCAGCAGCCAAGATGACAGGAAGAGTGGCTACACCTTC.

The chain is built from TRBV18 and TRBJ1-2, with D possibly matching TRBD1 (6 bases). V dropped 3 bases and J dropped 2 bases, with 7 bases sitting between them. This CDR3 has 13 amino acids. Germline V gene sequence: CDR1 KGHSH, CDR2 LQKENI. The CDR3 DNA reads as TGTGCCAGCTCACCTGACAGGAACTATGGCTACACCTTC. Protein product: CASSPDRNYGYTF.

This clone has just a few counts. The rearrangement joins TRBV6-5 to TRBJ1-1, with D possibly TRBD1 on 5 matching bases. Trimming pared 6 bases from V and 4 bases from J, leaving 18 bases between. The CDR3 extends over 15 amino acids. The germline CDR1 and CDR2 sequences are MNHEY and SVGAGI. The CDR3 DNA is TGTGCCAGCAGCTCGGGGGGGAACAGCCCCACTGAAGCTTTCTTT. The encoded protein is CASSSGGNSPTEAFF.

This clone appeared a few times. The J gene is TRBJ2-7, the V gene TRBV5-5; 12 nucleotides match TRBD2. Unmatched junction bases numbered 1, after V lost 0 bases and J lost 3 bases. In germline, CDR1 is SGHKS, CDR2 YYEKEE (reference sequence). The CDR3 loop spans 15 amino acids. The CDR3: CASSLGLAGVYEQYF. The CDR3 DNA is TGTGCCAGCAGCTTGGGACTAGCGGGGGTCTACGAGCAGTACTTC.

V usage is TRBV28 and J usage is TRBJ1-5, with 9 bases lining up with TRBD1. The germline V gene encodes CDR1 MDHEN and CDR2 SYDVKM. V lost 6 bases and J lost 5; bases outside the gene matches: 5. The CDR3 totals 14 residues. The CDR3 DNA follows: TGTGCCAGCAGCCCCACAGGGGGCTATCAGCCCCAGCATTTT. Encoded protein: CASSPTGGYQPQHF.

The chain links TRBV19 to TRBJ2-2; perhaps TRBD1 as D (5 bases). Germline CDR1 is LNHDA and CDR2 is SQIVND (reference sequence). V dropped 7 bases and J dropped 4 bases, with 10 bases sitting between them. This CDR3 contains 13 residues. The CDR3 DNA follows: TGTGCCAGTACTTCAGGGATCACCGGGGAGCTGTTTTTT. Translated: CASTSGITGELFF.

V usage is TRBV6-5 and J usage is TRBJ1-4; 7 nucleotides agree with TRBD1. The CDR3 is made up of 15 amino acids. Germline CDR1 and CDR2: MNHEY and SVGAGI. V dropped 0 bases and J dropped 4; count of bases not matched to a gene: 2. The CDR3 protein is CASSYSDRFNEKLFF. In nucleotides, the CDR3 is TGTGCCAGCAGTTACTCGGACAGGTTTAATGAAAAACTGTTTTTT.

This chain links TRBV10-3 with TRBJ1-1, with D uncertain. The CDR3 has 13 amino acids. Germline V gene lookup returns CDR1 ENHRY and CDR2 SYGVKD. V was cut by 2 bases and J by 7 bases, with 11 bases left in between. The CDR3 sequence: CAISEVPPSEAFF. The CDR3, as DNA: TGTGCCATCAGTGAGGTTCCGCCTAGTGAAGCTTTCTTT.

Regarding this clone: Other DNA sequences in this sample translate to the same CDR3. The chain carries TRBV5-1 and TRBJ2-3; TRBD2 aligns across 7 bases. In germline, CDR1 is SGHRS, CDR2 YFSETQ. The CDR3 extends over 15 amino acids. The junction had 5 bases not matched to a gene; V was cut back by 2 bases and J by 2 bases. The CDR3: CASSLASGATDTQYF. CDR3 DNA: TGCGCCAGCAGCTTAGCTAGCGGAGCCACAGATACGCAGTATTTT.

This chain joins TRBV6-2 or TRBV6-3 and TRBJ1-1; tentative D call: TRBD1 (5 bases). The CDR3 runs to 12 residues. Between the trimmed V and J ends, which lost 6 bases and 7 bases, there was a span of 12 bases. The germline gives CDR1 MNHEY, CDR2 SVGEGT. The CDR3 region is CASSPRDFEAFF. The CDR3 DNA reads TGTGCCAGCAGCCCCCGGGACTTTGAAGCTTTCTTT.

V usage is TRBV7-8 and J usage is TRBJ1-4, with D possibly TRBD1 on 6 matching bases. The CDR3 has 14 residues. Trimming left V 5 bases short and J 3 bases short, with 10 bases between. From germline, CDR1 is SGHVS and CDR2 FQNEAQ. The CDR3 reads CASSADRSNEKLFF. In DNA, the CDR3 is TGTGCCAGCAGCGCGGACAGATCTAATGAAAAACTGTTTTTT.

The rearrangement uses TRBV27 and TRBJ2-2, with 7 positions matching TRBD1. Germline assignment: CDR1 MNHEY and CDR2 SMNVEV (reference sequence). Trimming cost V 6 bases and J 2 bases; bases outside gene matches: 12. The CDR3 has 17 residues. CDR3 amino acids: CASSFNRGQRNTGELFF. In DNA form, the CDR3 reads TGTGCCAGCAGCTTTAATAGGGGACAGAGAAACACCGGGGAGCTGTTTTTT.

This clone appeared once. CDR3 amino acids: CASSQARGRYEQYF. The CDR3 DNA reads as TGCGCCAGCAGCCAAGCTAGGGGGCGCTACGAGCAGTACTTC. This rearrangement joins TRBV4-1 to TRBJ2-7, with TRBD1 matching 7 bases. J gave up 3 bases and V 1 base, and 3 bases lay outside the gene matches. Looked up from germline, CDR1 is MGHRA and CDR2 is YSYEKL. The CDR3 has 14 residues.

This chain joins TRBV7-2 and TRBJ2-2; 7 bases match TRBD1. CDR3 size: 16 residues. The V and J ends lost 1 base and 1 base, in that order; junction bases with no gene match: 3. Germline V gene data show CDR1 as SGHTA and CDR2 as FQGNSA. The CDR3 DNA sequence: TGTGCCAGCAGCTTAGGCGACAGGGTGAACACCGGGGAGCTGTTTTTT. Amino acids: CASSLGDRVNTGELFF. Full variable domain (remainder filled in from reference TRBV7-2 and TRBJ2-2): GAGVSQSPSNKVTEKGKDVELRCDPISGHTALYWYRQSLGQGLEFLIYFQGNSAPDKSGLPSDRFSAERTGGSVSTLTIQRTQQEDSAVYLCASSLGDRVNTGELFFGEGSRLTVL.

This chain connects TRBV19 to TRBJ1-1; 8 positions agree with TRBD1. From germline, CDR1 is LNHDA and CDR2 SQIVND (reference sequence). J gave up 3 bases and V 1 base, and 4 bases lay outside the gene matches. The CDR3 extends over 15 amino acids. CDR3 bases: TGTGCCAGTAGTATAGTTCGGACAGGGCACACTGAAGCTTTCTTT. Residues: CASSIVRTGHTEAFF.

The chain combines TRBV15 with TRBJ2-4; no clear D gene. V was trimmed by 5 bases and J by 1 base, leaving 12 bases between them. This CDR3 has 15 residues. Per the germline V gene, CDR1 is LNHNV and CDR2 is YYDKDF (reference sequence). CDR3 in DNA: TGTGCCACCAGCCACCCCCAGTTGGCCAAAAACATTCAGTACTTC. Its translation: CATSHPQLAKNIQYF.

This chain uses TRBV9 with TRBJ2-5; TRBD1 agrees at 7 bases. The V gene's germline CDR1 is SGDLS and CDR2 YYNGEE. This CDR3 is 14 amino acids long. Trimming took 4 bases from V and 5 from J; bases not matched to a gene: 8. The CDR3 region is CASSPRDSKETQYF. The CDR3 DNA follows: TGTGCCAGCAGCCCCCGGGACAGTAAGGAGACCCAGTACTTC. The full variable domain, completed using reference TRBV9 and TRBJ2-5, is DSGVTQTPKHLITATGQRVTLRCSPRSGDLSVYWYQQSLDQGLQFLIQYYNGEERAKGNILERFSAQQFPDLHSELNLSSLELGDSALYFCASSPRDSKETQYFGPGTRLLVL.

DNA of the CDR3: TGTGCCAGCAGCCCGACAGACTATCAGCCCCAGCATTTT. Encoded protein: CASSPTDYQPQHF. J is TRBJ1-5 and V is TRBV6-5; D might be TRBD1 (5 bases). CDR1 and CDR2 from the germline V gene are MNHEY and SVGAGI. The germline V and J ends were trimmed by 6 bases and 5 bases, with 11 bases remaining between them. The CDR3 spans 13 residues.

The chain employs TRBV3-1 (or the pseudogene TRBV3-2) and TRBJ2-7; a weak D match, TRBD1 (5 bases). This CDR3 spans 14 amino acids. The V gene's germline CDR1 is LGHDT and CDR2 YNNKEL (reference sequence). V lost 7 bases, J lost 6 bases, and 19 bases lay in between. As DNA, the CDR3 is TGTGCCAGCACATTAGGGGCGCCCGAATTCGAGCAGTACTTC. It encodes CASTLGAPEFEQYF.

In its sample, this clone was seen once. The chain is built from TRBV4-2 and TRBJ2-2; 9 bases match TRBD1. The J segment lost 6 bases and the V segment lost 5 bases, leaving 4 bases of the junction unmatched. CDR1 LGHNA and CDR2 YNFKEQ come from the germline V gene. The CDR3 length is 14 residues. CDR3 residues: CASSFDRGSGELFF. For the CDR3, the DNA is TGTGCCAGCAGCTTCGACAGGGGGTCCGGGGAGCTGTTTTTT.

This sequence joins TRBV2 and TRBJ2-1; 7 nucleotides agree with TRBD1. The junction had 7 bases not matched to a gene; V was cut back by 6 bases and J by 8 bases. The CDR3 is 13 amino acids. Germline values: CDR1 SNHLY, CDR2 FYNNEI. CDR3 residues: CASRQTGTHEQFF. The DNA of the CDR3 is TGTGCCAGCAGACAGACAGGGACCCATGAGCAGTTCTTC.

The V call is TRBV29-1, the J call TRBJ2-3; tentative D call: TRBD2 (5 bases). The CDR3 runs to 11 residues. The V gene's germline CDR1 is SQVTM and CDR2 ANQGSEA. The ends were cut back, 6 bases at V and 5 bases at J, with 9 bases in the middle. CDR3 sequence: CSVRRGDTQYF. In DNA, the CDR3 is TGCAGCGTACGCCGGGGAGATACGCAGTATTTT.

V and J are TRBV6-6 and TRBJ2-3; TRBD2 agrees at 12 bases. Germline V gives CDR1 MNHNY, CDR2 SVGAGI (reference sequence). The length of the CDR3 is 15 residues. The V and J ends lost 5 bases and 4 bases, in that order; junction bases with no gene match: 4. The chain's CDR3 is CASSATSGSADTQYF. The DNA for the CDR3 is TGTGCCAGCAGTGCGACTAGCGGGAGCGCAGATACGCAGTATTTT.

V is TRBV5-8 and J is TRBJ2-3, with D maybe TRBD1 (6 bases). The germline V and J ends were trimmed by 6 bases and 0 bases, with 26 bases remaining between them. Germline V gene sequence: CDR1 SGHTS, CDR2 YDEGEE. The CDR3 length is 19 residues. CDR3 residues: CASKSYRDRKTPSTDTQYF. The DNA of the CDR3 is TGTGCCAGCAAATCCTACCGAGACAGGAAAACCCCTAGCACAGATACGCAGTATTTT. The whole variable domain, remainder taken from reference TRBV5-8 and TRBJ2-3, is EAGVTQSPTHLIKTRGQQATLRCSPISGHTSVYWYQQALGLGLQFLLWYDEGEERNRGNFPPRFSGRQFPNYSSELNVNALELEDSALYLCASKSYRDRKTPSTDTQYFGPGTRLTVL.